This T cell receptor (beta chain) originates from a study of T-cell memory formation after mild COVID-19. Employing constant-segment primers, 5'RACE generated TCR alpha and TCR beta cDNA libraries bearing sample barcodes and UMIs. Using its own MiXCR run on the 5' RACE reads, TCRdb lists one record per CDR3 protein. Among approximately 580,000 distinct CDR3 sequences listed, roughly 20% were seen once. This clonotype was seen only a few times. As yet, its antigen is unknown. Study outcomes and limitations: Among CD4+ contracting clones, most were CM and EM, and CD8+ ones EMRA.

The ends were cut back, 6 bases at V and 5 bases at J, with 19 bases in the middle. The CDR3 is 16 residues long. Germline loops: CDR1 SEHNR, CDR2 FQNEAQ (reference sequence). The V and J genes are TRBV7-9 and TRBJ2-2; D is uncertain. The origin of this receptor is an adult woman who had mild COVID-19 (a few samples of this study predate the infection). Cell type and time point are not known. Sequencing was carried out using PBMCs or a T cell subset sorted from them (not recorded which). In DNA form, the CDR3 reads TGTGCCAGCAGGAAAAGTCCGGGTCAAAGTACCGGGGAGCTGTTTTTT. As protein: CASRKSPGQSTGELFF.